This T cell receptor beta chain was documented in a study of identifying expanded T cells in peripheral blood. The CDR3 has 14 amino acids. CDR1 is LNHDA and CDR2 is SQIVND in the germline V gene (reference sequence). Study outcomes and limitations: Differentially abundant clones: roughly 1.3 between replicates, about 17 at approximately 13 days, over 18 at four. Roughly two-week clone count variance significantly increased as total template count grew.

Sequencing was performed with immunoSEQ multiplex PCR; in TCRdb, only in-frame clones are kept and a portion is missing. The sample comprises roughly 120,000 clones, roughly nine tenths of which are singletons, and just under 8.5% rests with the top ten. As to this clone: Antigen specificity is unknown.

During the collection period, no donor immune events like infections were recorded. The sequence derives from a person aged 18-69 years in good health. Sequencing input: blood. The chain couples TRBV19 to TRBJ1-1; no clear D gene. The CDR3 sequence: CACKDPSMNTEAFF. CDR3 bases: TGTGCGTGCAAGGACCCTTCCATGAACACTGAAGCTTTCTTT.